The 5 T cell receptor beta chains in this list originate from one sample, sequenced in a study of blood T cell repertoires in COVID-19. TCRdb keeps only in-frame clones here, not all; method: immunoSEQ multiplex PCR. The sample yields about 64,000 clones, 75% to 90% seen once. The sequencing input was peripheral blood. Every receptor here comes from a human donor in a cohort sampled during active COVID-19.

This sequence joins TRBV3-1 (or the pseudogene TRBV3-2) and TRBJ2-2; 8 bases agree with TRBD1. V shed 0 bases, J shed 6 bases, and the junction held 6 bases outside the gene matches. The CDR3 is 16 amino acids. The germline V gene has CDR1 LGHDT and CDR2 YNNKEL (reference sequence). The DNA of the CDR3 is TGTGCCAGCAGCCAAGAGTGGACAGGGAAGCCCGGGGAGCTGTTTTTT. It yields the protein CASSQEWTGKPGELFF.

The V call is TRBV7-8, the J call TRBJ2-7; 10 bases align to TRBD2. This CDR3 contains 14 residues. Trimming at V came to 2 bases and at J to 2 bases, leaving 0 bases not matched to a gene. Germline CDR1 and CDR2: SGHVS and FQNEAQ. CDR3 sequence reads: CASSLTSGAYEQYF. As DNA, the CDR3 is TGTGCCAGCAGCTTAACTAGCGGGGCCTACGAGCAGTACTTC.

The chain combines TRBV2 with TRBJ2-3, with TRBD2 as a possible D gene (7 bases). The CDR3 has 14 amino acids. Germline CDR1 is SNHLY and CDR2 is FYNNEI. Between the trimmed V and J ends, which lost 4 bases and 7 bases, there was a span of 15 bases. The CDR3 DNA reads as TGTGCCAGCAGTGTTGGGGGGGGCCGAAATACGCAGTATTTT. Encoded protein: CASSVGGGRNTQYF. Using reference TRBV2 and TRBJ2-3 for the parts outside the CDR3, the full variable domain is EPEVTQTPSHQVTQMGQEVILRCVPISNHLYFYWYRQILGQKVEFLVSFYNNEISEKSEIFDDQFSVERPDGSNFTLKIRSTKLEDSAMYFCASSVGGGRNTQYFGPGTRLTVL.

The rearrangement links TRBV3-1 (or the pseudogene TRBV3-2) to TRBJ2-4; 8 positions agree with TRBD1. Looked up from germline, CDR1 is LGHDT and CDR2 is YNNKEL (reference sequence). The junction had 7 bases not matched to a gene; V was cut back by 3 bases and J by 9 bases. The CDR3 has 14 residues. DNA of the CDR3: TGTGCCAGCAGCCAGACAGGGGCGAGTTCCATTCAGTACTTC. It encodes CASSQTGASSIQYF.

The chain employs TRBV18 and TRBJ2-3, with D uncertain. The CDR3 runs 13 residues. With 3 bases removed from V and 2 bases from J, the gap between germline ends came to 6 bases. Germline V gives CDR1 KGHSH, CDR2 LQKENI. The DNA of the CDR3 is TGTGCCAGCTCACCGTACATCACAGATACGCAGTATTTT. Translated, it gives CASSPYITDTQYF.